This record concerns one TCR beta chain sequence. One end of the junction is discordant with germline, which a read error may explain. The source of the sample is a study of cytomegalovirus exposure and HLA in healthy donors. Germline CDR1 SGHRS, CDR2 YFSETQ. CDR3 length: 16 residues. PCR primers comprised 60 Vbeta and 13 Jbeta primers. Method: immunoSEQ multiplex PCR; TCRdb's copy keeps in-frame clones and lacks some. Of about 130,000 clones in the sample, 65% to 90% were seen once. This TCR was recovered from a girl aged 2 to 9 in good health and CMV-seronegative. Sample: PBMCs. The chain couples TRBV5-1 to TRBJ2-7; 11 nucleotides match TRBD2. For the CDR3, the DNA is TGCGCCAGCAGCTCGCATACTAGCGGGAGCCCCTACGGGCAGTACTTC. It codes for CASSSHTSGSPYGQYF.